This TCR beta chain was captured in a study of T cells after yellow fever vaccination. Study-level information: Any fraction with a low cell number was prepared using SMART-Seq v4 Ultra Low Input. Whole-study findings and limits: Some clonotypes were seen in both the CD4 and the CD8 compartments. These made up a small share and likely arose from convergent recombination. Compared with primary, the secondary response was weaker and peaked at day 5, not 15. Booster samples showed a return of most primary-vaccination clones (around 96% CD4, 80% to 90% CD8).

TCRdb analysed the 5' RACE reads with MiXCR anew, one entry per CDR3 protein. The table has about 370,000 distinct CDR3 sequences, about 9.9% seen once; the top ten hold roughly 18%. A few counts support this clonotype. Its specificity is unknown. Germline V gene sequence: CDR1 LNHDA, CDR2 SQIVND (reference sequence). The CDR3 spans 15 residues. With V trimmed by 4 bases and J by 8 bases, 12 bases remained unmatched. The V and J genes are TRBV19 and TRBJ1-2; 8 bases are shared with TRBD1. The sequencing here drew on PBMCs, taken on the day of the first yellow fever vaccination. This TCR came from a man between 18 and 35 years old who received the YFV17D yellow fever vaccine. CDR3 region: CASSTAPGQDVGYTF. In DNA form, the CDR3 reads TGTGCCAGTAGTACAGCACCGGGACAGGATGTAGGCTACACCTTC.